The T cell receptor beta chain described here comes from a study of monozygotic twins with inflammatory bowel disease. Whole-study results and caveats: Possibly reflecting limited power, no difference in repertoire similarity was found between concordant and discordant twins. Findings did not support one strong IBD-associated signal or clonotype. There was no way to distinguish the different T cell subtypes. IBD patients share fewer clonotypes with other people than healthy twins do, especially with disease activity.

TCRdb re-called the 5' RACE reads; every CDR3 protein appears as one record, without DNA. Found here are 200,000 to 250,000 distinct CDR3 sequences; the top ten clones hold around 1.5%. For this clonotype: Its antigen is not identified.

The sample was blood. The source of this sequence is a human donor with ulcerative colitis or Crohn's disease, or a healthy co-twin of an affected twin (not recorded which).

The CDR3 region is CSADGPGNTIYF. The V and J genes are TRBV20-1 and TRBJ1-3. In germline, CDR1 is DFQATT, CDR2 SNEGSKA (reference sequence). This CDR3 has 12 residues.